The present TCR beta chain was sequenced within a study of blood T cell repertoires in COVID-19. Study-wide background: The samples span acute and convalescent COVID-19 from the United States, Italy and Spain. The analysed material was cDNA or gDNA that came from T cells, B-cell-depleted T cells, or PBMCs.

Original processing notes: Quantification of nucleated cells was approximated via reference gene primer amplification. Sequencing used immunoSEQ multiplex PCR; TCRdb keeps in-frame clones, though not all of them. For V, J and clone size, that table is used; D and trimming come from the DNA. The repertoire holds 200,000 to 250,000 clones, roughly 81% seen once, with around 0.97% in the top ten. V lost 3 bases, J lost 8 bases, and 17 bases lay in between. From germline, CDR1 is SGHNT and CDR2 YENEEA. The CDR3 is 15 residues long. Sequenced material: peripheral blood. The receptor was isolated from a man aged 35-49 years with acute or convalescent COVID-19. The chain has TRBV11-3 and TRBJ2-1; possible D gene TRBD1, 5 bases. The CDR3 here is CASSFKGYLEDEQFF. The CDR3 DNA follows: TGTGCCAGCAGCTTTAAGGGGTACCTTGAGGATGAGCAGTTCTTC.